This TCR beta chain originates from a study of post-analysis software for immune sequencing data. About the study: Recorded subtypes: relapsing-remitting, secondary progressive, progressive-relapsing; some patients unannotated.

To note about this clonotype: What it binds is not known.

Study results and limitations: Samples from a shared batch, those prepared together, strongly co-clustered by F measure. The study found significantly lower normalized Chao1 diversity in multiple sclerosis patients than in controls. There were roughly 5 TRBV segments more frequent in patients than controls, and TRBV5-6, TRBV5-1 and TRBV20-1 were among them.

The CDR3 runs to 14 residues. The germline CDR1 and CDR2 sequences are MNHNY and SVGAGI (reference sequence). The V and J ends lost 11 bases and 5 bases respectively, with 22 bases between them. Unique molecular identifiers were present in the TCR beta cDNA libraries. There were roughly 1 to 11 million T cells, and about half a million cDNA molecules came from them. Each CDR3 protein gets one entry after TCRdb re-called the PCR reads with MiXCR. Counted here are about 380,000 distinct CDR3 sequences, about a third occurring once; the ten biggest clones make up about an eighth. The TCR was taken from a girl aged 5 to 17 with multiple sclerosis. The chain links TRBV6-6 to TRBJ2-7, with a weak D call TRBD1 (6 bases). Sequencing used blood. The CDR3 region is CAGIQTGLWDEQYF. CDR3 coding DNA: TGTGCCGGCATCCAGACAGGCCTTTGGGACGAGCAGTACTTC.